Shown below are 10 T cell receptor beta chains from a single sample sequenced in a study of shared clonotypes between healthy human individuals. The repertoire was sequenced with immunoSEQ multiplex PCR; TCRdb's copy has only in-frame clones and lacks some. The data show roughly 850,000 clones, about 96% seen once. CD45RO-negative CD8 cells positively selected for CCR7 made up the naive population, which excluded terminally differentiated effector memory CD45RA+ cells. The source material was naive CD8+ T cells sorted from blood. These receptors were taken from a man under 40 in good health.

The rearrangement joins TRBV5-4 to TRBJ2-7; D not certain. This CDR3 is built from 15 residues. Germline assignment: CDR1 SGHNT and CDR2 YYREEE (reference sequence). V was clipped by 3 bases and J by 5 bases, with 18 bases between them. The CDR3 loop is CASSSPEIPVNEQYF. DNA of the CDR3: TGTGCCAGCAGCTCTCCTGAGATCCCCGTCAACGAGCAGTACTTC.

The genes are TRBV11-2 and TRBJ2-7; 7 bases fit TRBD2. V was pared by 5 bases and J by 5 bases, with 15 bases of the junction left unmatched. CDR1 is SGHAT, CDR2 FQNNGV, per germline. This CDR3 comprises 16 residues. In DNA, the CDR3 is TGTGCCAGCAGCCAGTGGGGAGGGACGGAGGGGAACGAGCAGTACTTC. This gives the protein CASSQWGGTEGNEQYF.

The V call is TRBV18, the J call TRBJ2-1; 11 bases agree with TRBD2. The trim removed 3 bases at V and 13 bases at J, leaving 2 bases unmatched. In germline, CDR1 is KGHSH, CDR2 LQKENI. This CDR3 contains 12 residues. In nucleotides, the CDR3 is TGTGCCAGCTCACCGGGACTAGCGGATCAGTTCTTC. Translation gives CASSPGLADQFF.

The chain recombines TRBV4-1 with TRBJ2-1; D possibly corresponds to TRBD2 (5 bases). V lost 0 bases and J lost 0, with 9 bases in between. Germline lookup yields CDR1 MGHRA and CDR2 YSYEKL. There are 16 residues in the CDR3. The chain's CDR3 is CASSQDWRSSYNEQFF. CDR3 in DNA: TGCGCCAGCAGCCAAGATTGGAGGAGCTCCTACAATGAGCAGTTCTTC.

The chain uses TRBV28 and TRBJ2-5; the D is unclear. This CDR3 has 16 amino acids. Germline V gene lookup returns CDR1 MDHEN and CDR2 SYDVKM. Trimming cost V 5 bases and J 2 bases, with 18 bases left between them. Here the CDR3 reads CASSALPRTDQETQYF. The CDR3 DNA reads as TGTGCCAGCAGTGCCCTCCCCAGGACCGATCAAGAGACCCAGTACTTC.

V gene TRBV9 combines with J gene TRBJ2-2; 10 bases map to TRBD2. The CDR3 totals 20 residues. The V and J ends lost 3 bases and 0 bases, in that order; junction bases with no gene match: 14. Germline assignment: CDR1 SGDLS and CDR2 YYNGEE. CDR3 coding DNA: TGTGCCAGCAGCGCCGCCGGGACTAGCGACACCTACGCGAACACCGGGGAGCTGTTTTTT. It translates to CASSAAGTSDTYANTGELFF.

The chain uses TRBV10-3 and TRBJ2-1; 11 nucleotides agree with TRBD2. The CDR3 is 15 amino acids. Trimming took 5 bases from V and 6 from J; bases not matched to a gene: 6. Germline CDR1 ENHRY, CDR2 SYGVKD. CDR3 nucleotides: TGTGCCATCAGTTTTTCTAGCGGGAGGCCCAATGAGCAGTTCTTC. Translated, it gives CAISFSSGRPNEQFF.

This clone came up once. The chain links TRBV7-6 to TRBJ2-5; D remains unclear. The J call may be incorrect, as the DNA end agrees better with TRBJ2-7. In germline, CDR1 is SGHVS, CDR2 FNYEAQ. The CDR3 consists of 13 residues. Here the CDR3 reads CASSPRTGYEQYF. In DNA form, the CDR3 reads TGTGCCAGCAGCCCCCGAACGGGTTACGAGCAGTACTTC.

This chain joins TRBV4-1 and TRBJ1-4; 8 nucleotides align to TRBD1. Germline CDR1 and CDR2: MGHRA and YSYEKL. Trimming at V came to 1 base and at J to 6 bases, leaving 4 bases not matched to a gene. The CDR3 has 15 residues. The CDR3 here is CASSQADRDYEKLFF. CDR3 nucleotide sequence: TGCGCCAGCAGCCAAGCGGACAGGGATTATGAAAAACTGTTTTTT.

The genes are TRBV4-1 and TRBJ2-7; D not certain. The CDR3 has 15 amino acids. Per germline, CDR1 MGHRA and CDR2 YSYEKL. Trimming left V 1 base short and J 5 bases short, with 15 bases between. CDR3: CASSQVASGMDEQYF. In DNA, the CDR3 is TGCGCCAGCAGCCAAGTTGCCAGTGGGATGGACGAGCAGTACTTC.